The 19 T cell receptor beta chains listed next were all sequenced from one sample in a study of CD8 T cells in ankylosing spondylitis. Whole-study findings and limits: One TCR beta motif, made up of seven to nine highly homologous variants, appeared characteristic of ankylosing spondylitis blood.

TCRdb recomputed calls from the 5' RACE reads with MiXCR, one row per CDR3 protein. The table lists 390,000 or so distinct CDR3 sequences, about 20% of them singletons. No antigen is known for these receptors. Sequencing was carried out using blood, either unsorted or a sorted T cell fraction (not recorded which). These receptors came from a male donor with ankylosing spondylitis.

The rearrangement joins TRBV28 to TRBJ1-3, with TRBD1 as a possible D gene (5 bases). V was trimmed by 6 bases and J by 0 bases, leaving 15 bases between them. The CDR3 is 16 residues long. Germline values: CDR1 MDHEN, CDR2 SYDVKM. CDR3 nucleotide sequence: TGTGCCAGCAGCTCTCCCGGGGGATACTCTGGAAACACCATATATTTT. Amino acids: CASSSPGGYSGNTIYF.

V gene TRBV20-1 combines with J gene TRBJ2-7; 8 nucleotides match TRBD2. CDR3 length: 15 amino acids. CDR1 and CDR2 from the germline V gene are DFQATT and SNEGSKA (reference sequence). V shed 5 bases and J 2 bases; nucleotides not matched to a gene: 11. DNA for the CDR3: TGCAGTGCTCTCCCGGGGGGGAAAATGGCCTACGAGCAGTACTTC. Translated, it gives CSALPGGKMAYEQYF.

The J gene is TRBJ2-2, the V gene TRBV7-3, with TRBD1 as a possible D gene (6 bases). This CDR3 has 17 amino acids. Germline assignment: CDR1 SGHTA and CDR2 FQGTGA. V was shortened by 5 bases and J by 8 bases, with 24 bases between the two germline ends. The CDR3 DNA follows: TGTGCCAGCAGCCCCCAAGGGGGTGCGACCCCCGCGGGGGAGCTGTTTTTT. Amino acid sequence: CASSPQGGATPAGELFF.

The chain joins TRBV7-6 to TRBJ2-3, with D possibly called TRBD1 or TRBD2 (5 bases each). CDR1 is SGHVS, CDR2 FNYEAQ, per germline. V was trimmed by 3 bases and J by 2 bases, leaving 6 bases between them. The CDR3 covers 13 residues. The CDR3 here is CASSLGVTDTQYF. DNA for the CDR3: TGTGCCAGCAGCTTGGGGGTCACAGATACGCAGTATTTT.

This clonotype was detected a few times. This sequence joins TRBV29-1 and TRBJ2-5; 7 bases map to TRBD1. The CDR3 length is 14 residues. Looked up from germline, CDR1 is SQVTM and CDR2 is ANQGSEA. Germline trimming cut 4 bases from V and 3 bases from J; bases unmatched to any gene: 8. The CDR3 nucleotides are TGCAGCGTTGCCCCGACAGGGATTGAAGAGACCCAGTACTTC. Protein sequence: CSVAPTGIEETQYF.

The chain recombines TRBV6-1 with TRBJ2-5; 7 nucleotides match TRBD2. The junction had 13 bases not matched to a gene; V was cut back by 5 bases and J by 4 bases. CDR3 length: 16 amino acids. CDR1 and CDR2 (germline): MNHNS, SASEGT. CDR3: CASSTPAGRSSETQYF. CDR3 coding DNA: TGTGCCAGCAGTACCCCAGCGGGAAGGTCGTCAGAGACCCAGTACTTC.

This clonotype was counted only a few times. The chain carries TRBV28 and TRBJ2-1, with a tentative D call TRBD2 (5 bases). CDR3 length: 14 residues. V lost 6 bases and J 5 bases, leaving 14 bases between the germline ends. Germline values: CDR1 MDHEN, CDR2 SYDVKM. Written as DNA, the CDR3 is TGTGCCAGCAGCGAAAGGACGGGGAACAATGAGCAGTTCTTC. This gives the protein CASSERTGNNEQFF. The complete variable domain, with remaining parts taken from reference TRBV28 and TRBJ2-1, reads DVKVTQSSRYLVKRTGEKVFLECVQDMDHENMFWYRQDPGLGLRLIYFSYDVKMKEKGDIPEGYSVSREKKERFSLILESASTNQTSMYLCASSERTGNNEQFFGPGTRLTVL.

In nucleotides, the CDR3 is TGTGCCAGCATTCGAGACAGGGGGCATAGCAATCAGCCCCAGCATTTT. It encodes CASIRDRGHSNQPQHF. The chain employs TRBV28 and TRBJ1-5, with 10 bases matching TRBD1. Germline V lookup: CDR1 MDHEN, CDR2 SYDVKM. V dropped 7 bases and J dropped 0; count of bases not matched to a gene: 6. The CDR3 contains 16 residues.

This chain connects TRBV28 to TRBJ2-7, with 10 nucleotides matching TRBD2. This CDR3 is 14 amino acids long. With V trimmed by 5 bases and J by 1 base, 2 bases remained unmatched. The germline CDR1 and CDR2 sequences are MDHEN and SYDVKM. The CDR3 here is CASSASGRSYEQYF. CDR3 nucleotides: TGTGCCAGCAGTGCTAGCGGGAGATCCTACGAGCAGTACTTC.

This clonotype was seen a handful of times. The chain is built from TRBV6-4 and TRBJ2-3; weak D call: TRBD2 (5 bases). V dropped 2 bases and J dropped 0 bases, with 9 bases sitting between them. This CDR3 spans 15 amino acids. CDR1 is MRHNA and CDR2 is SNTAGT in the germline V gene. The DNA of the CDR3 is TGTGCCAGCAGTGACGCGGGCGCTAGCACAGATACGCAGTATTTT. It codes for CASSDAGASTDTQYF.

The chain is built from TRBV10-3 and TRBJ2-7; 8 bases line up with TRBD1. Trimming at V came to 5 bases and at J to 6 bases, leaving 9 bases not matched to a gene. The CDR3 sequence is 14 residues long. Germline CDR1 ENHRY, CDR2 SYGVKD. CDR3 nucleotides: TGTGCCATCAGTAAACCGGGACAGGATTCCGAGCAGTACTTC. This sequence encodes CAISKPGQDSEQYF.

This clonotype was recorded a few times. The chain links TRBV20-1 to TRBJ2-3, with D unresolved. The CDR3 spans 12 residues. The germline V gene encodes CDR1 DFQATT and CDR2 SNEGSKA (reference sequence). V was pared by 5 bases and J by 4 bases, with 10 bases between. The CDR3 coding sequence is TGCAGTGCTTCTTACGACGCAGATACGCAGTATTTT. As protein: CSASYDADTQYF.

This chain connects TRBV3-1 to TRBJ2-3; 11 nucleotides match TRBD2. Germline V gene sequence: CDR1 LGHDT, CDR2 YNNKEL (reference sequence). The CDR3 is 18 amino acids. Trimming took 0 bases from V and 5 from J; bases not matched to a gene: 10. Here the CDR3 DNA reads TGTGCCAGCAGCCAAGAAAGCCCCGTAGCGGGAGGGGGAGATACGCAGTATTTT. Protein: CASSQESPVAGGGDTQYF.

This clonotype came up a few times. The rearrangement links TRBV6-5 to TRBJ1-2, with D maybe TRBD1 (5 bases). CDR3 length: 14 residues. Germline V gives CDR1 MNHEY, CDR2 SVGAGI. V dropped 8 bases and J dropped 12 bases, with 25 bases sitting between them. CDR3 nucleotides: TGTGCCAGCCTAGTTACGGGGCAGGGTGAGGAACACACCTTC. Amino acids: CASLVTGQGEEHTF.

This clonotype was seen a handful of times. The rearrangement joins TRBV12-3 or TRBV12-4 to TRBJ2-1; 8 nucleotides line up with TRBD1. The CDR3 runs to 15 residues. The V gene end was trimmed by 6 bases and the J gene end by 0 bases; junction bases not matched to a gene: 4. The CDR3 DNA is TGTGCCAGCAGGCAGACAGGGGTCTCCTACAATGAGCAGTTCTTC. It specifies CASRQTGVSYNEQFF.

This clonotype was recorded a few times. The chain is built from TRBV5-5 and TRBJ2-5; D might be TRBD1 (6 bases). CDR3 length: 15 amino acids. Trimming took off 4 bases at V and 5 bases at J, with 18 bases between the two ends. Looked up from germline, CDR1 is SGHKS and CDR2 is YYEKEE (reference sequence). The CDR3 nucleotides read TGTGCCAGCAGCAGGTTTGACAGGAGGTGGGAGACCCAGTACTTC. Translated: CASSRFDRRWETQYF. Based on the CDR3 plus reference TRBV5-5 and TRBJ2-5, the full variable domain is DAGVTQSPTHLIKTRGQQVTLRCSPISGHKSVSWYQQVLGQGPQFIFQYYEKEERGRGNFPDRFSARQFPNYSSELNVNALLLGDSALYLCASSRFDRRWETQYFGPGTRLLVL.

This clonotype has only a few counts. This chain joins TRBV29-1 and TRBJ2-7; no definite D call. Germline V CDR1 and CDR2: SQVTM, ANQGSEA. This CDR3 comprises 13 residues. Trimming stripped 5 bases from V and 7 bases from J, with 18 bases between. Written as DNA, the CDR3 is TGCAGCGTTCTAAGGGCAGGAGTGTGGGAGCAGTACTTC. Its protein is CSVLRAGVWEQYF.

The rearrangement uses TRBV5-1 and TRBJ1-1; D may be TRBD1 (6 bases). Germline V gene lookup returns CDR1 SGHRS and CDR2 YFSETQ. The CDR3 has 15 residues. Trimming took off 4 bases at V and 3 bases at J, with 16 bases between the two ends. For the CDR3, the DNA is TGCGCCAGCAGCCCACATGGGGGCGCGGACACTGAAGCTTTCTTT. It codes for CASSPHGGADTEAFF.

This clonotype has more than one count but fewer than ten. The rearrangement links TRBV6-5 to TRBJ2-3; tentative D call: TRBD2 (6 bases). V was cut by 2 bases and J by 1 base, with 10 bases left in between. The germline V gene has CDR1 MNHEY and CDR2 SVGAGI. This CDR3 spans 15 amino acids. CDR3 DNA: TGTGCCAGCAGTTACGGGGACTCTCGCACAGATACGCAGTATTTT. This sequence encodes CASSYGDSRTDTQYF.